This T cell receptor beta chain comes out of a study of blood T cell repertoires in COVID-19. Whole-study context: Collection of acute and convalescent COVID-19 samples took place in the United States, Italy and Spain.

This study enrolled people aged about 18 to 100 from approximately 25 US geographic areas. Cohort 3 recovery required two negative PCRs, clearance, or symptom resolution. As handled by the study authors: Reference gene primer amplification gave nucleated cell count estimates. This table comes from immunoSEQ multiplex PCR, and its TCRdb copy is limited to in-frame clones, with some not included. V, J and clone size derive from that table, while D and trimming were established from the DNA sequence. This table holds a few hundred thousand clones, approximately 81% found once. The CDR3 is 14 residues long. The V segment lost 6 bases and the J segment 1 base; nucleotides outside the gene matches: 3. In germline, CDR1 is ENHRY, CDR2 SYGVKD.

The sequence was obtained from a man aged 35-49 years who had recovered from COVID-19. Sequenced sample: PBMCs or T cells enriched from blood (not recorded which). V usage is TRBV10-3 and J usage is TRBJ2-3, with TRBD1 matching 8 bases. The CDR3 DNA reads as TGTGCCATCAGCCTGGACAGGGGCACAGATACGCAGTATTTT. Its translation: CAISLDRGTDTQYF.